A selection of T cell receptor beta chains follows, all from one sample in a study of breast tumors, draining lymph nodes, adjacent tissues. TCRdb reprocessed the multiplex PCR reads with MiXCR, giving one entry per CDR3 protein. The sample consists of about 200,000 distinct CDR3 sequences, around 35% of them appearing once. The specimen sequenced was axillary lymph node tissue. The receptors were sampled from a female donor with breast cancer. Some clones in this sample may be carry-over from other donors' samples. The CDR3 runs from the conserved cysteine through the conserved F or W. A D gene is named only where the DNA matches it firmly. Only some rows state a clone size, as once, few, many or a class for expanded clones.

J,V,D,size,DNA,CDR3
TRBJ1-5,TRBV7-8,-,many,TGTGCCAGCAGCTTATCTCTGGCAGGACCCAATCAGCCCCAGCATTTT,CASSLSLAGPNQPQHF
TRBJ2-3,TRBV5-4,-,-,TGTGCCAGCAGCCCGCTACTTTCAGGCGCAGATACGCAGTATTTT,CASSPLLSGADTQYF
TRBJ2-2,TRBV7-9,-,many,TGTGCCAGCAGCTTAAAATCGGACACCGGGGAGCTGTTTTTT,CASSLKSDTGELFF
TRBJ1-5,TRBV20-1,-,-,TGCAGTGCTAGGCTTCTAGCGGGAGGGCTTCAGCCCCAGCATTTT,CSARLLAGGLQPQHF
TRBJ2-1,TRBV15,TRBD2,few,TGTGCCACCAGCAGACCTATTACTACTAGCGGGAGAAGCAATGAGCAGTTCTTC,CATSRPITTSGRSNEQFF
TRBJ1-6,TRBV7-2,-,-,TGTGCCAGCAGCCCTCGGGGGGAGGGGAGTTCACCCCTCCACTTT,CASSPRGEGSSPLHF
TRBJ2-5,TRBV20-1,-,many,TGCAGTGCTAGTGTCCACGGGGACTACCAAGAGACCCAGTACTTC,CSASVHGDYQETQYF
TRBJ2-3,TRBV20-1,TRBD2,-,TGCAGTGCTAGTGGGGCAGGACTAGCGGCGGGGCCAGATACGCAGTATTTT,CSASGAGLAAGPDTQYF
TRBJ1-5,TRBV11-2,-,-,TGTGCTAGAGATACAGGGTCCGGGCAGCCCCAGCATTTT,CARDTGSGQPQHF
TRBJ2-3,TRBV11-3,TRBD2,once,TGTGCCAGCAGCTCCGGGACTAGCGCAGATACGCAGTATTTT,CASSSGTSADTQYF
TRBJ2-2,TRBV7-2,TRBD2,many,TGTGCCAGCAGCAGAATGGCACTAGCGGGAGGGAACACCGGGGAGCTGTTTTTT,CASSRMALAGGNTGELFF
TRBJ1-2,TRBV11-2,TRBD1,-,TGTGCCAGCAGCCCGACAGGGATATCTGGAAACACCTTC,CASSPTGISGNTF
TRBJ2-5,TRBV7-7,-,many,TGTGCTAGCAGCCGACAATTCCAAGAGACCCAGTACTTC,CASSRQFQETQYF